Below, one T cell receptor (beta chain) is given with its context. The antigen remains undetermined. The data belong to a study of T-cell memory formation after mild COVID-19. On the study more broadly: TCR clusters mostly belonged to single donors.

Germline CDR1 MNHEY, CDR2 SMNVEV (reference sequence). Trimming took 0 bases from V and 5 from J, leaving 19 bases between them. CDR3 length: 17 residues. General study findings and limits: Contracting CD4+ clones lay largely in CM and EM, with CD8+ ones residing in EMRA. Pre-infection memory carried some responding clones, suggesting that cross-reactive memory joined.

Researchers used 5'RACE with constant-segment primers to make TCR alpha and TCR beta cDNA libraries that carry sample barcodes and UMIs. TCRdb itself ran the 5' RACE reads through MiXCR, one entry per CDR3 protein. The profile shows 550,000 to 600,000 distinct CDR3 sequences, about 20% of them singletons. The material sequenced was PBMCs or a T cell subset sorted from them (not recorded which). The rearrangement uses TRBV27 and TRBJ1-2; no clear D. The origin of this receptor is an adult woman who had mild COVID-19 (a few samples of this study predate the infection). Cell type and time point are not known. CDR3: CASSLSIIALEGYGYTF. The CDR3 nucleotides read TGTGCCAGCAGTTTATCGATTATCGCCCTGGAGGGTTATGGCTACACCTTC.